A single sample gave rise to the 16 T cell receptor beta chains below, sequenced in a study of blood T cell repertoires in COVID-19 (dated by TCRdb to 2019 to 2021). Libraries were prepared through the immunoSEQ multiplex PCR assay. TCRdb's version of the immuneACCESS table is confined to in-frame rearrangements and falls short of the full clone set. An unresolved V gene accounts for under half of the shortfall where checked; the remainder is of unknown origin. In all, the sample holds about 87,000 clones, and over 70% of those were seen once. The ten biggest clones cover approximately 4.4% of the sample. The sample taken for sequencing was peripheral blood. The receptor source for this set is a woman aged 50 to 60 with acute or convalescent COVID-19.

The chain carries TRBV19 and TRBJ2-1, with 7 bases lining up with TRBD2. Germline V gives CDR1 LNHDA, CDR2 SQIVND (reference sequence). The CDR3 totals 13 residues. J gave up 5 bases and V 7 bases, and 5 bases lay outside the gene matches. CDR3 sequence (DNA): TGTGCCAGTAACGGCGGGGGAGACAATGAGCAGTTCTTC. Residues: CASNGGGDNEQFF.

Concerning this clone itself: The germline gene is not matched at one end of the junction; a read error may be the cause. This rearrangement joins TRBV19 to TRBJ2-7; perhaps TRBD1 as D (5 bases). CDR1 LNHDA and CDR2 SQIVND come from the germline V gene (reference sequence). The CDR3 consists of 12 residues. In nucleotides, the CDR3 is TGTGCCACTAGTAGGGGCAACTACGAGCAGTACTTC. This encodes CATSRGNYEQYF.

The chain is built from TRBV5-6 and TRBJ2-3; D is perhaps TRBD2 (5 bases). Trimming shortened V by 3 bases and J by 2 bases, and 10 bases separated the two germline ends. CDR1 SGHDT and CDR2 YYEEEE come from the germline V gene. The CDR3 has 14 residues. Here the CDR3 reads CASSSGLYTDTQYF. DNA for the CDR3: TGTGCCAGCAGCTCTGGACTGTACACAGATACGCAGTATTTT.

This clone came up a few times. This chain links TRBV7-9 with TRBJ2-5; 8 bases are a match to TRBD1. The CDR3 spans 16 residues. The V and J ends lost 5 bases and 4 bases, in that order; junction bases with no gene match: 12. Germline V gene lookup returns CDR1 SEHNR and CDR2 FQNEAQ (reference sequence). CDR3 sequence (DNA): TGTGCCAGCAGCGGTACGGCAGGGGGCAAGGGAGAGACCCAGTACTTC. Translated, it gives CASSGTAGGKGETQYF.

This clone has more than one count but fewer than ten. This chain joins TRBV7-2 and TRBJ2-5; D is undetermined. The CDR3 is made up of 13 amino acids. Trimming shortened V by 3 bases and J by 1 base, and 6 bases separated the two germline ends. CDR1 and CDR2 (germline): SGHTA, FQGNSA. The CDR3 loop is CASSFTSQETQYF. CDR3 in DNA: TGTGCCAGCAGCTTTACATCCCAAGAGACCCAGTACTTC.

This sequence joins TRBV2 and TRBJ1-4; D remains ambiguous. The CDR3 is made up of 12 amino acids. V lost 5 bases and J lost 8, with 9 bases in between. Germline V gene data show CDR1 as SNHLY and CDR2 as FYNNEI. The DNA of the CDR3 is TGTGCCAGCAGTTTCGGGGTCGAAAAACTGTTTTTT. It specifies CASSFGVEKLFF.

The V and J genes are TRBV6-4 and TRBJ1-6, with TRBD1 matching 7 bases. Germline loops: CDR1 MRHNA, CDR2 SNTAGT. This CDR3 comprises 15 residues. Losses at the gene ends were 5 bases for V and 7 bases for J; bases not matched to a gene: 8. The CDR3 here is CASSPEQGFNSPLHF. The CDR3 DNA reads TGTGCCAGCAGTCCTGAACAGGGGTTCAATTCACCCCTCCACTTT.

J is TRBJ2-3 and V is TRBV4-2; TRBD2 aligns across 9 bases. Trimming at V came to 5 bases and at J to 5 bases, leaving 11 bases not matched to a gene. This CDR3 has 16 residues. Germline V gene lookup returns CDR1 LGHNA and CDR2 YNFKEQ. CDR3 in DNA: TGTGCCAGCAGCTCCGACGGGACTAGCCTTGGAGATACGCAGTATTTT. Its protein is CASSSDGTSLGDTQYF.

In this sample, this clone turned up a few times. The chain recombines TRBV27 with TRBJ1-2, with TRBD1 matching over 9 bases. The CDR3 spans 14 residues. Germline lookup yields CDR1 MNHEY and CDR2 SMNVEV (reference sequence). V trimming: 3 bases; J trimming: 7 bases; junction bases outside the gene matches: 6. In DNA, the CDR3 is TGTGCCAGCAGTTTTGGGACAGGGAAGGGTGGCTACACCTTC. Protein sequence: CASSFGTGKGGYTF.

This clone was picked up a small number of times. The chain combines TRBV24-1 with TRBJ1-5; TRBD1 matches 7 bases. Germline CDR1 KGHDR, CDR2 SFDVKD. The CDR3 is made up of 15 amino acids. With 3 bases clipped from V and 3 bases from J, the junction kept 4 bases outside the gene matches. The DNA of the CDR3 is TGTGCCACCAGTGATACAACAGGGGACAATCAGCCCCAGCATTTT. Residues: CATSDTTGDNQPQHF.

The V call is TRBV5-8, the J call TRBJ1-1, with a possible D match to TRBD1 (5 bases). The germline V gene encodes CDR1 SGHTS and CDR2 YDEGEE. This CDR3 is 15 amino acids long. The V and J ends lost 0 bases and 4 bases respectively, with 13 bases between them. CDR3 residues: CASSLEVRVLTEAFF. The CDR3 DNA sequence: TGTGCCAGCAGCTTGGAAGTCAGGGTTCTCACTGAAGCTTTCTTT. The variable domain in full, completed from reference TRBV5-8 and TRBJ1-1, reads EAGVTQSPTHLIKTRGQQATLRCSPISGHTSVYWYQQALGLGLQFLLWYDEGEERNRGNFPPRFSGRQFPNYSSELNVNALELEDSALYLCASSLEVRVLTEAFFGQGTRLTVV.

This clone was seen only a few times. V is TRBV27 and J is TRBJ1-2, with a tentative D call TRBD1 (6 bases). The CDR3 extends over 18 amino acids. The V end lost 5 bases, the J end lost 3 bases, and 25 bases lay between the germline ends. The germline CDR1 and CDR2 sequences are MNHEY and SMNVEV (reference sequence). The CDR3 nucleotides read TGTGCCAGCAGTAAAAAACCTCCTACAGGGAATGCAGACTATGGCTACACCTTC. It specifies CASSKKPPTGNADYGYTF.

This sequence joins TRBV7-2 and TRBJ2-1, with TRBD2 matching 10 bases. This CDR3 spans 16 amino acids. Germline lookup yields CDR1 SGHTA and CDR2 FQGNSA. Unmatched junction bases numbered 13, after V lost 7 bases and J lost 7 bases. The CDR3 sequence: CASTLQSGGAKNEQFF. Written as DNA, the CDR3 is TGTGCCAGCACCCTCCAAAGCGGGGGGGCTAAGAATGAGCAGTTCTTC.

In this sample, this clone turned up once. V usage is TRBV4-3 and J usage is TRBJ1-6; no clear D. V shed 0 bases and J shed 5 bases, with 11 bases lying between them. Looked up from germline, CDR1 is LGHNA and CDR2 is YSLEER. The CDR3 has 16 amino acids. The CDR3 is CASSQDPQTNNSPLHF. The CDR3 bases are TGCGCCAGCAGCCAAGATCCACAGACTAATAATTCACCCCTCCACTTT.

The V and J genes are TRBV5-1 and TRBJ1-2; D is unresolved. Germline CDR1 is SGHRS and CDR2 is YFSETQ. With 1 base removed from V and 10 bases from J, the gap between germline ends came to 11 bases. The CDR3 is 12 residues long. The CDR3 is CASSLTGLYYTF. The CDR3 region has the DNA TGCGCCAGCAGCTTGACGGGGTTGTACTACACCTTC.

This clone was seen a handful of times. The CDR3 nucleotides read TGTGCCAGCAGCCCGGGTGGGAATTCACCCCTCCACTTT. This codes for CASSPGGNSPLHF. V usage is TRBV2 and J usage is TRBJ1-6; D is unresolved. This CDR3 has 13 residues. Germline V lookup: CDR1 SNHLY, CDR2 FYNNEI. Trimming left V 6 bases short and J 7 bases short, with 10 bases between.